The rows below give T cell receptor beta chains drawn from one sample of a study of OX40 agonist ivuxolimab in advanced cancers. TCRdb keeps only in-frame clones here, not all; method: immunoSEQ multiplex PCR. The data hold tens of thousands of clones, with about four fifths observed a single time. Source: CD4+ or CD8+ T cells sorted from blood, taken in a trial of the OX40 agonist ivuxolimab. The source of these receptors is an adult with an advanced solid tumor such as melanoma, head and neck, liver or kidney cancer. The CDR3 runs from the conserved cysteine through the conserved F or W. D genes are given only for firm matches. A clone size is listed for some rows: how often the clone was seen (once, few, many), or a class if it is expanded.

CDR3 | DNA | J | size | V | D
CSARPGQGAFF | TGCAGTGCTCGTCCGGGACAGGGAGCTTTCTTT | TRBJ1-1 | . | TRBV20-1 | TRBD1
CATSRDPGSQETQYF | TGTGCCACCAGCAGAGACCCCGGGAGCCAAGAGACCCAGTACTTC | TRBJ2-5 | . | TRBV15 | .
CASSQTLGGGHRLETQYF | TGTGCCAGCAGCCAGACCCTAGGGGGGGGGCACCGGTTAGAGACCCAGTACTTC | TRBJ2-5 | . | TRBV5-4 | .
CASSGLGTGGWGTDTQYF | TGTGCCAGCAGCGGGCTCGGGACAGGGGGCTGGGGCACAGATACGCAGTATTTT | TRBJ2-3 | . | TRBV7-9 | TRBD1
CASSSWDRGQPQHF | TGTGCCAGCAGTTCTTGGGACAGGGGGCAGCCCCAGCATTTT | TRBJ1-5 | few | TRBV27 | TRBD1
CASRQEGRTEAFF | TGCGCCAGCAGACAGGAGGGGCGGACTGAAGCTTTCTTT | TRBJ1-1 | few | TRBV4-1 | .
CASSEGPGSSYEQYF | TGTGCCAGCAGTGAAGGGCCAGGGAGCTCCTACGAGCAGTACTTC | TRBJ2-7 | few | TRBV2 | .
CASRGVGYTF | TGTGCCAGCCGGGGGGTTGGCTACACCTTC | TRBJ1-2 | few | TRBV2 | .
CASRQGGYEQYF | TGTGCCAGCAGGCAGGGGGGCTACGAGCAGTACTTC | TRBJ2-7 | . | TRBV11-2 | .
CASSPRQDSKGKLFF | TGTGCCAGCAGCCCGAGACAGGACTCGAAAGGAAAACTGTTTTTT | TRBJ1-4 | . | TRBV7-3 | .
CASSPDRGSVTDTQYF | TGTGCCAGCAGCCCCGACAGGGGGTCCGTCACAGATACGCAGTATTTT | TRBJ2-3 | . | TRBV5-6 | TRBD1
CASSQPLRGRGLGNTIYF | TGCGCCAGCAGCCAACCACTCAGGGGGAGAGGGCTTGGAAACACCATATATTTT | TRBJ1-3 | . | TRBV4-1 | TRBD1
CATSQTRGTEAFF | TGTGCCACCAGCCAAACCAGAGGGACTGAAGCTTTCTTT | TRBJ1-1 | . | TRBV15 | .
CASSQVLRVSGNTIYF | TGCGCCAGCAGCCAAGTTCTCAGGGTCTCTGGAAACACCATATATTTT | TRBJ1-3 | . | TRBV4-1 | .
CASSTNRGEQFF | TGTGCCAGCAGCACCAACAGGGGTGAGCAGTTCTTC | TRBJ2-1 | . | TRBV9 | TRBD1
CASSLGAGGRTDTQYF | TGTGCCAGCAGCTTAGGAGCGGGGGGGCGGACAGATACGCAGTATTTT | TRBJ2-3 | . | TRBV11-2 | TRBD2
CAGISSDPGLAGNADTQYF | TGTGCCGGAATCTCTAGTGACCCAGGACTAGCGGGCAACGCAGATACGCAGTATTTT | TRBJ2-3 | . | TRBV30 | TRBD2
CASSPQLKDAFF | TGTGCCAGCAGCCCTCAGTTAAAAGATGCGTTCTTC | TRBJ2-1 | . | TRBV7-9 | .
CASNGENYGYTF | TGTGCCAGCAATGGGGAGAACTATGGCTACACCTTC | TRBJ1-2 | medium-sized | TRBV28 | .
CASSPYRGWETQYF | TGTGCCAGCAGCCCTTATAGGGGGTGGGAGACCCAGTACTTC | TRBJ2-5 | . | TRBV11-1 | .
CATSRDPRANQPQHF | TGTGCCACCAGCAGAGATCCCAGGGCCAATCAGCCCCAGCATTTT | TRBJ1-5 | . | TRBV15 | .
CASSPLAGGPDTQYF | TGTGCCAGCAGCCCGTTAGCGGGAGGGCCAGATACGCAGTATTTT | TRBJ2-3 | . | TRBV7-9 | TRBD2
CAWSRGAGPYEQYF | TGTGCCTGGAGTCGGGGGGCGGGCCCCTACGAGCAGTACTTC | TRBJ2-7 | . | TRBV30 | .
CASSVEKVGYEQYF | TGTGCCAGCAGCGTAGAGAAGGTAGGCTACGAGCAGTACTTC | TRBJ2-7 | . | TRBV9 | .
CASSIGGDDSNQPQHF | TGTGCCAGTAGTATAGGGGGTGACGATAGCAATCAGCCCCAGCATTTT | TRBJ1-5 | medium-sized | TRBV19 | .
CAWDYSGRDGYTF | TGTGCCTGGGATTATTCGGGGCGGGATGGCTACACCTTC | TRBJ1-2 | . | TRBV30 | .